This T cell receptor (beta chain) was retrieved from a study of T cell responses to AZD1222 COVID-19 vaccine. V shed 6 bases and J 7 bases; nucleotides not matched to a gene: 9. Looked up from germline, CDR1 is ENHRY and CDR2 is SYGVKD. The CDR3 totals 14 residues. The table came from immunoSEQ multiplex PCR; TCRdb's copy has only in-frame clones and leaves some out. This table has 120,000 or so clones, about 92% appearing once. The receptor was isolated from an adult in good health. Sequencing was performed on peripheral blood, taken on day 0 of MenACWY control vaccination. This chain uses TRBV10-3 with TRBJ1-1; the match to TRBD1 covers 9 bases. CDR3 coding DNA: TGTGCCATCAGCGCAGGACAGGGGCAGAATGAAGCTTTCTTT. Protein: CAISAGQGQNEAFF.